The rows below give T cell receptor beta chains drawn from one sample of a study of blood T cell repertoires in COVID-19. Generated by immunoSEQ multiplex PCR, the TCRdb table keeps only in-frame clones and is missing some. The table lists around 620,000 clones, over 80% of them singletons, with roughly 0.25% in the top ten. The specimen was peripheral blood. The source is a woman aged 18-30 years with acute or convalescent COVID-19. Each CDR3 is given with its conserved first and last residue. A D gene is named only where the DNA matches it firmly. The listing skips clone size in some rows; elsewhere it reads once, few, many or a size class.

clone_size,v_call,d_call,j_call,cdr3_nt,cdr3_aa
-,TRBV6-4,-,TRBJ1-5,TGTGCCAGCAGTGACCGGCCAACGGGAATTGGGACACATAGCAATCAGCCCCAGCATTTT,CASSDRPTGIGTHSNQPQHF
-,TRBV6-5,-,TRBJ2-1,TGTGCCAGCAGTTCCGCGGGGTGGGGGAATGAGCAGTTCTTC,CASSSAGWGNEQFF
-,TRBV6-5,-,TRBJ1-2,TGTGCCAGCAGTTACTCGGGGACACTTCTTAACTATGGCTACACCTTC,CASSYSGTLLNYGYTF
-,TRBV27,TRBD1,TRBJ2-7,TGTGCCAGCAGCGACCTGACAGGGACCCCCTACGAGCAGTACTTC,CASSDLTGTPYEQYF
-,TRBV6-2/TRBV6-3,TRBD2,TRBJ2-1,TGTGCCAGCAGTGGCAGGGCTAGCGGGGGGGTGTCTGAGCAGTTCTTC,CASSGRASGGVSEQFF
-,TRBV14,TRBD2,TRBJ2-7,TGTGCCAGCAGCCAACCGGGACTAGCGGGGGTCGAGCAGTACTTC,CASSQPGLAGVEQYF
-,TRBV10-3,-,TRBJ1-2,TGTGCCATCACCCCCGACAGGAACTATGGCTACACCTTC,CAITPDRNYGYTF
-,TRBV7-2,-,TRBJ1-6,TGTGCCAGCAGCCTCCGACAGACCAGCTCCTATAATTCACCCCTCCACTTT,CASSLRQTSSYNSPLHF
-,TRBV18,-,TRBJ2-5,TGTGCCAGCGCCAGGGGTAGGCAAGAGACCCAGTACTTC,CASARGRQETQYF
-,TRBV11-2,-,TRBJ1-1,TGTGCCAGCAGTTCCGGGACACCTAACACTGAAGCTTTCTTT,CASSSGTPNTEAFF
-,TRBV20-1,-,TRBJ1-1,TGCAGTGCTAGCCGGGAAGGAGCTTTCTTT,CSASREGAFF
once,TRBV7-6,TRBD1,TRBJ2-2,TGTGCCAGCAGCTTAACAGGGGGACGGGCCGGGGAGCTGTTTTTT,CASSLTGGRAGELFF
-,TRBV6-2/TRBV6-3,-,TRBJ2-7,TGTGCCAGCAGTCAGGTACCATCCGCTGTTTACGAGCAGTACTTC,CASSQVPSAVYEQYF
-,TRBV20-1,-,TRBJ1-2,TGCAGTGCTAGTACCCGGGGCTATGGCTACACCTTC,CSASTRGYGYTF
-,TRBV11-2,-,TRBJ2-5,TGTGCCAGCAGCTTAGGTGGAGGGATGGAGACCCAGTACTTC,CASSLGGGMETQYF
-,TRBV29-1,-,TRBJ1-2,TGCAGCGTTGAAGGACTCCCTCCCTTCTATGGCTACACCTTC,CSVEGLPPFYGYTF
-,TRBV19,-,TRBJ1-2,TGTGCCAGTAGTGAGGATCCCTATGGCTACACCTTC,CASSEDPYGYTF
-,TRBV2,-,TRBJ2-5,TGTGCCGAACCGGGGTTAGGAGAGACCCAGTACTTC,CAEPGLGETQYF
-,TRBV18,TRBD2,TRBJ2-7,TGTGCCAGCTCACCACCGTCCTTAGCGGGGAATTACGAGCAGTACTTC,CASSPPSLAGNYEQYF
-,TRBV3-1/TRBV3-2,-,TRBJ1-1,TGTGCCAGCAGCCAAGCAAATGGGAGGGCTGAAGCTTTCTTT,CASSQANGRAEAFF
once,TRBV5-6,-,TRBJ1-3,TGTGCCAGCAGCTTGGATCAGGGGTACTCTGGAAACACCATATATTTT,CASSLDQGYSGNTIYF
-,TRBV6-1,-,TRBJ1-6,TGTGCCAGCAGTGAAGGACAGGACAATTCACCCCTCCACTTT,CASSEGQDNSPLHF